This entry features one TCR beta chain sequence. The target antigen is unknown. The record originates from a study of cytomegalovirus exposure and HLA in healthy donors. CDR3 length equals 15 residues. In germline, CDR1 is SEHNR, CDR2 FQNEAQ (reference sequence). The V gene end was trimmed by 2 bases and the J gene end by 4 bases; junction bases not matched to a gene: 4. Study outcomes and limitations: The study had only CMV serostatus as immune exposure information.

It was with 60 Vbeta and 13 Jbeta primers that the PCR ran. Repertoires were generated with immunoSEQ multiplex PCR, while TCRdb's copy carries only in-frame clones and drops some. This sample has over 90,000 clones; approximately 64% occur once, and the top ten carry less than 3.5%. Sample: PBMCs. This TCR derives from a woman in her forties or fifties in good health and CMV-seronegative. The rearrangement uses TRBV7-9 and TRBJ2-3; 9 bases map to TRBD2. The CDR3, as DNA: TGTGCCAGCAGCTTAACTAGCGGGTTGGCAGATACGCAGTATTTT. As protein: CASSLTSGLADTQYF. Drawing the rest from reference TRBV7-9 and TRBJ2-3, the complete variable domain is DTGVSQNPRHKITKRGQNVTFRCDPISEHNRLYWYRQTLGQGPEFLTYFQNEAQLEKSRLLSDRFSAERPKGSFSTLEIQRTEQGDSAMYLCASSLTSGLADTQYFGPGTRLTVL.